Each of the 19 T cell receptor beta chains below was sequenced from the same sample in a study of shared clonotypes between healthy human individuals. Measured with immunoSEQ multiplex PCR; TCRdb has only the in-frame clones, and not every one. This table has about 330,000 clones, around nine tenths appearing once. The sequenced material came from memory CD8+ T cells sorted from blood. As for subset: CD45RO+ cells pooled with CCR7-negative TemRA cells. The source is a man between 18 and 29 years old in good health.

The chain combines TRBV6-5 with TRBJ2-7; 8 nucleotides agree with TRBD1. The germline gives CDR1 MNHEY, CDR2 SVGAGI. This CDR3 has 14 amino acids. V lost 2 bases, J lost 7 bases, and 7 bases stayed unmatched. CDR3 region: CASSYRQGPWEQYF. CDR3 DNA sequence: TGTGCCAGCAGTTACCGACAGGGGCCTTGGGAGCAGTACTTC.

The gene calls are TRBV30 and TRBJ1-1; possibly TRBD1 for D (6 bases). CDR3 length equals 19 residues. Trimming took 0 bases from V and 0 from J, leaving 23 bases between them. Per germline, CDR1 GTSNPN and CDR2 SVGIG (reference sequence). CDR3 residues: CAWSVKRQAFFRMNTEAFF. As DNA, the CDR3 is TGTGCCTGGAGTGTTAAACGACAGGCCTTTTTTAGGATGAACACTGAAGCTTTCTTT.

The chain combines TRBV4-1 with TRBJ2-7, with 7 bases that match TRBD1. The CDR3 loop spans 16 amino acids. J lost 1 base, V lost 1 base, and 7 bases had no gene match. Per the germline V gene, CDR1 is MGHRA and CDR2 is YSYEKL. CDR3 DNA sequence: TGCGCCAGCAGCCAAGTTACAGGGGATCCTTCCTACGAGCAGTACTTC. It yields the protein CASSQVTGDPSYEQYF.

The rearrangement links TRBV5-4 to TRBJ2-1; D gene ambiguous. The CDR3 contains 15 residues. V dropped 4 bases and J dropped 0 bases, with 11 bases sitting between them. The germline V gene has CDR1 SGHNT and CDR2 YYREEE (reference sequence). CDR3: CASSQAESSYNEQFF. The CDR3, as DNA: TGTGCCAGCAGCCAAGCCGAGAGCTCCTACAATGAGCAGTTCTTC.

The chain employs TRBV27 and TRBJ2-7, with a possible D match to TRBD2 (5 bases). CDR3 length equals 16 residues. Germline V gene sequence: CDR1 MNHEY, CDR2 SMNVEV (reference sequence). Trimming took 3 bases from V and 6 from J, leaving 21 bases between them. This chain's CDR3 is CASSFGLPGEVGEQYF. As DNA, the CDR3 is TGTGCCAGCAGTTTTGGACTCCCGGGCGAGGTGGGCGAGCAGTACTTC.

This chain links TRBV4-3 with TRBJ1-3; D not resolved. Germline V gives CDR1 LGHNA, CDR2 YSLEER. V lost 0 bases, J lost 2 bases, and 11 bases lay in between. This CDR3 has 16 amino acids. CDR3 in DNA: TGCGCCAGCAGCCAAGACGGGCAGGTGACTGGAAACACCATATATTTT. This sequence encodes CASSQDGQVTGNTIYF.

The V gene is TRBV6-1, the J gene TRBJ2-7; D is perhaps TRBD1 (6 bases). The germline V gene encodes CDR1 MNHNS and CDR2 SASEGT. This CDR3 has 14 amino acids. V was trimmed by 6 bases and J by 2 bases, leaving 14 bases between them. CDR3 DNA: TGTGCCAGCAGACCAAGACAGGAGACCTACGAGCAGTACTTC. Its translation is CASRPRQETYEQYF.

This clone turned up a few times. This sample also contains other DNA sequences that code for the same CDR3. The chain links TRBV4-3 to TRBJ2-7; TRBD2 matches 10 bases. Germline values: CDR1 LGHNA, CDR2 YSLEER. This CDR3 spans 15 amino acids. The J segment lost 3 bases and the V segment lost 3 bases, leaving 5 bases of the junction unmatched. CDR3 in amino acids: CASSQDTSGVYEQYF. The CDR3 DNA is TGCGCCAGCAGCCAGGACACTAGCGGGGTCTACGAGCAGTACTTC.

This clone has just one count. V and J are TRBV5-6 and TRBJ1-4; no clear D. This CDR3 comprises 16 residues. Trimming removed 4 bases at V and 10 bases at J, with 23 bases between. Germline assignment: CDR1 SGHDT and CDR2 YYEEEE. The CDR3 DNA follows: TGTGCCAGCAGCCAAGCCGGGCTTCTAATATGGGGAAAACTGTTTTTT. Amino acid sequence: CASSQAGLLIWGKLFF. The complete variable domain, with remaining parts taken from reference TRBV5-6 and TRBJ1-4, reads DAGVTQSPTHLIKTRGQQVTLRCSPKSGHDTVSWYQQALGQGPQFIFQYYEEEERQRGNFPDRFSGHQFPNYSSELNVNALLLGDSALYLCASSQAGLLIWGKLFFGSGTQLSVL.

V gene TRBV27 combines with J gene TRBJ2-3; 7 positions agree with TRBD1. Germline trimming cut 5 bases from V and 7 bases from J; bases unmatched to any gene: 6. CDR3 length: 13 residues. CDR1 and CDR2 from the germline V gene are MNHEY and SMNVEV (reference sequence). CDR3 loop: CASSPQTGYTQYF. The CDR3 coding sequence is TGTGCCAGCAGTCCCCAGACAGGGTATACGCAGTATTTT.

This chain connects TRBV2 to TRBJ2-1, with D uncertain. This CDR3 has 13 amino acids. V was shortened by 4 bases and J by 3 bases, with 7 bases between the two germline ends. Looked up from germline, CDR1 is SNHLY and CDR2 is FYNNEI. The CDR3 region has the DNA TGTGCCAGCAGTGTCGGCGGCTACAATGAGCAGTTCTTC. Its protein is CASSVGGYNEQFF.

The chain recombines TRBV5-1 with TRBJ2-5; perhaps D is TRBD1 or TRBD2 (5 bases each). Trimming cost V 0 bases and J 0 bases, with 18 bases left between them. Looked up from germline, CDR1 is SGHRS and CDR2 is YFSETQ. The CDR3 has 18 residues. CDR3 protein: CASSLDRDQTYHQETQYF. Written as DNA, the CDR3 is TGCGCCAGCAGCTTGGATCGGGACCAAACCTACCACCAAGAGACCCAGTACTTC.

V is TRBV5-6 and J is TRBJ1-1, with D perhaps TRBD1 (5 bases). The length of the CDR3 is 12 residues. CDR1 and CDR2 (germline): SGHDT, YYEEEE. With 6 bases removed from V and 4 bases from J, the gap between germline ends came to 10 bases. As DNA, the CDR3 is TGTGCCAGCACTTGGGGGAGCACTGAAGCTTTCTTT. Its translation is CASTWGSTEAFF.

This clone was observed once. This sequence joins TRBV5-4 and TRBJ1-1, with D maybe TRBD1 (5 bases). CDR3 size: 16 residues. The V gene lost 0 bases and the J gene lost 0 bases, with 12 bases spanning the gap. Per germline, CDR1 SGHNT and CDR2 YYREEE (reference sequence). CDR3 DNA sequence: TGTGCCAGCAGCTTGGATTACGGGGCCGTGAACACTGAAGCTTTCTTT. It codes for CASSLDYGAVNTEAFF.

This chain links TRBV6-5 with TRBJ1-1; D possibly corresponds to TRBD1 (6 bases). The germline V gene encodes CDR1 MNHEY and CDR2 SVGAGI. The CDR3 runs 14 residues. V lost 5 bases and J lost 5, with 15 bases in between. This chain's CDR3 is CASSLLDRHTEAFF. In DNA form, the CDR3 reads TGTGCCAGCAGTCTCCTCGACAGGCATACTGAAGCTTTCTTT.

This clone is a singleton in its sample. The V gene is TRBV19, the J gene TRBJ2-5, with D perhaps TRBD2 (6 bases). CDR1 is LNHDA and CDR2 is SQIVND in the germline V gene (reference sequence). The CDR3 consists of 14 residues. Trimming left V 5 bases short and J 2 bases short, with 12 bases between. The CDR3 loop is CASSPRDWQETQYF. DNA for the CDR3: TGTGCCAGTAGTCCTCGGGACTGGCAAGAGACCCAGTACTTC.

This sequence joins TRBV27 and TRBJ1-6; tentatively, D is TRBD1 (6 bases). Germline V gene lookup returns CDR1 MNHEY and CDR2 SMNVEV (reference sequence). V lost 7 bases and J 8 bases, leaving 15 bases between the germline ends. This CDR3 spans 14 amino acids. CDR3 residues: CASKIGTIDSPLHF. CDR3 in DNA: TGTGCCAGCAAGATTGGGACAATCGATTCACCCCTCCACTTT.

The chain recombines TRBV4-1 with TRBJ1-5; TRBD1 matches 7 bases. The trim removed 0 bases at V and 4 bases at J, leaving 3 bases unmatched. CDR1 is MGHRA, CDR2 YSYEKL, per germline. This CDR3 contains 15 residues. The CDR3 loop is CASSQEPRGNQPQHF. DNA for the CDR3: TGCGCCAGCAGCCAAGAACCCAGGGGGAATCAGCCCCAGCATTTT.

The J gene is TRBJ2-2, the V gene TRBV7-2, with a weak D call TRBD2 (6 bases). CDR3 length equals 15 residues. Trimming removed 2 bases at V and 5 bases at J, with 12 bases between. The germline V gene encodes CDR1 SGHTA and CDR2 FQGNSA. CDR3 sequence reads: CASSLPGSWTGELFF. The CDR3 region has the DNA TGTGCCAGCAGCTTACCCGGGAGTTGGACCGGGGAGCTGTTTTTT.